The TCR beta chain under discussion was sequenced for a study of CD8 T cells in Susac syndrome. RNA in amounts of about 0.45 to 1 ug was reverse transcribed with random hexamers. From the immunoSEQ multiplex PCR reads, TCRdb called clonotypes with MiXCR, one entry per CDR3 protein. The repertoire holds fewer than 350,000 distinct CDR3 sequences, with 65% to 90% as singletons. Remarks on this clonotype: Antigen unknown.

Overall study findings and caveats: TCR sequencing and HLA analysis covered a relatively small number of individuals.

CD8+ and CD4+ T cells circulating in blood were sequenced for TCR beta. TEMRA cells were enriched by FACS, while CD8+ and CD4+ T cells were obtained through a negative isolation that was performed magnetically. Source material: CD8+ T cells from PBMCs. The receptor was derived from a human donor with multiple sclerosis.

CDR3 amino acids: CASGTAGGETQYF. The CDR3 bases are TGTGCCAGCGGGACGGCGGGGGGAGAGACCCAGTACTTC. The chain has TRBV13 and TRBJ2-5; 8 positions agree with TRBD2. Unmatched junction bases numbered 6, after V lost 8 bases and J lost 4 bases. This CDR3 has 13 residues. The germline V gene has CDR1 PRHDT and CDR2 FYEKMQ (reference sequence).